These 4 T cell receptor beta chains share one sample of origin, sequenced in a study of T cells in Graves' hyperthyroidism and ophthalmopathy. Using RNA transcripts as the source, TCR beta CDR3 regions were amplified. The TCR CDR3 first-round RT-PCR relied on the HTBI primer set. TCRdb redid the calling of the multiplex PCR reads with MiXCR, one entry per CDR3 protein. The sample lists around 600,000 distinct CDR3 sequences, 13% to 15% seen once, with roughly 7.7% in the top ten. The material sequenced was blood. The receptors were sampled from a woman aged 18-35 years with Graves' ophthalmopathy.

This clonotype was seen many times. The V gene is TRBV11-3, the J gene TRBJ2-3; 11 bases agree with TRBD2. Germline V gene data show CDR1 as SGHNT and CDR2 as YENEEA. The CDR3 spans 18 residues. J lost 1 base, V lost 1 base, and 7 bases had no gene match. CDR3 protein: CASSLAASGRIGTDTQYF. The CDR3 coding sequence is TGTGCCAGCAGCTTAGCGGCTAGCGGGAGGATAGGCACAGATACGCAGTATTTT.

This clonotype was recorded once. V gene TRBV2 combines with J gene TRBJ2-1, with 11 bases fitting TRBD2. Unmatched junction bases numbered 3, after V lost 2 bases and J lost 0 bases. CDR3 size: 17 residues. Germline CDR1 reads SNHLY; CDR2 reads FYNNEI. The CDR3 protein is CASSEKTSGTSYNEQFF. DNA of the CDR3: TGTGCCAGCAGTGAAAAGACTAGCGGGACCTCCTACAATGAGCAGTTCTTC.

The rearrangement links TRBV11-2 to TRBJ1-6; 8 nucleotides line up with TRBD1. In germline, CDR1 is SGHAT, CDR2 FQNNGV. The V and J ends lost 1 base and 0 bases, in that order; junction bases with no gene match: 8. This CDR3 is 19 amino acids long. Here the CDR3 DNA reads TGTGCCAGCAGCTTAGTAGGGACAGGCCGTGGCTCCTATAATTCACCCCTCCACTTT. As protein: CASSLVGTGRGSYNSPLHF.

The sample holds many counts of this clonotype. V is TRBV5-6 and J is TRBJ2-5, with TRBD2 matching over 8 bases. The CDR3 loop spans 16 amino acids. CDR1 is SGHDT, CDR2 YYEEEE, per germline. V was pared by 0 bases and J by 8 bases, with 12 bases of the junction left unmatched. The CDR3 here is CASSLEGREGGETQYF. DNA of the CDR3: TGTGCCAGCAGCTTGGAAGGACGGGAGGGGGGGGAAACCCAGTACTTC.